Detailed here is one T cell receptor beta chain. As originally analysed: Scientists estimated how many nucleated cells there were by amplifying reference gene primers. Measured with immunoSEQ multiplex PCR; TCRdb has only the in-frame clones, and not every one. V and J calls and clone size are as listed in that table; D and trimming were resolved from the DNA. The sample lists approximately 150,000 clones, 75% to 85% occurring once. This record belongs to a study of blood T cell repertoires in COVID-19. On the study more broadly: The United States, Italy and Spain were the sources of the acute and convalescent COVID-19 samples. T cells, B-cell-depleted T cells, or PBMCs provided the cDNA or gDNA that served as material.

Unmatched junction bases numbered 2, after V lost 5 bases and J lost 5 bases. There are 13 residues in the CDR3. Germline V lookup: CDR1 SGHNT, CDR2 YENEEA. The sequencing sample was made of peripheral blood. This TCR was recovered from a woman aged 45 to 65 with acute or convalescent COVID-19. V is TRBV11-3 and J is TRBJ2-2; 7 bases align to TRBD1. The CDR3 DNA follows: TGTGCCAGCAGCCTACAGGGGACCGGGGAGCTGTTTTTT. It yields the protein CASSLQGTGELFF.